This T cell receptor beta chain comes out of a study of CD8 T cells in ankylosing spondylitis. TCRdb reanalysed the 5' RACE reads using MiXCR and keeps one entry per CDR3 protein. The data hold around 120,000 distinct CDR3 sequences, with roughly 13% observed a single time. Notes on this clonotype: Its antigen is unknown.

The V gene's germline CDR1 is DFQATT and CDR2 SNEGSKA (reference sequence). Trimming pared 0 bases from V and 1 base from J, leaving 16 bases between. The CDR3 loop spans 18 amino acids. Study results and limitations: Among TCR beta sequences, a motif of about 8 highly homologous variants appeared characteristic of ankylosing spondylitis blood. Disease-linked clones reportedly showed significant enrichment in matched ankylosing spondylitis synovial fluid.

This clonotype was obtained from a female donor with ankylosing spondylitis or in good health (not recorded which). The sequenced material came from blood, either unsorted or a sorted T cell fraction (not recorded which). V gene TRBV20-1 combines with J gene TRBJ2-6; D may be TRBD1 or TRBD2 (7 bases each). This CDR3 reads CSARDFSRGGSGANVLTF. CDR3 coding DNA: TGCAGTGCTAGAGATTTTAGCAGGGGGGGTTCTGGGGCCAACGTCCTGACTTTC.